This is a list of T cell receptor beta chains from one sample in a study of T-cell memory formation after mild COVID-19. TCRdb passed the 5' RACE reads through MiXCR, listing each CDR3 protein once. The sample has 350,000 to 400,000 distinct CDR3 sequences, approximately 15% seen once; the top ten hold roughly 22%. The sequencing sample was made of PBMCs or a T cell subset sorted from them (not recorded which). All receptors come from a man aged 18 to 30 who had mild COVID-19 (a few samples of this study predate the infection). Cell type and time point are not known. Both conserved end residues are part of each CDR3. D genes are given only for firm matches. Where a row states a size, it is once, few, many or the class of an expanded clone; other rows omit it.

clone_size,d_call,j_call,v_call,cdr3_aa,cdr3_nt
few,.,TRBJ2-7,TRBV6-1,CASSAPTGDTYEQYF,TGTGCCAGCAGTGCCCCAACAGGAGATACATACGAGCAGTACTTC
.,.,TRBJ2-2,TRBV7-3,CASGSDSNTGELFF,TGTGCCAGCGGATCGGACAGTAATACCGGGGAGCTGTTTTTT
.,.,TRBJ1-1,TRBV20-1,CSAGVGNTEAFF,TGCAGTGCAGGGGTCGGAAACACTGAAGCTTTCTTT
few,.,TRBJ1-6,TRBV6-6,CASSPTPDRLTSPLHF,TGTGCCAGCAGCCCGACGCCAGACAGGCTCACTTCACCCCTCCACTTT
.,TRBD1,TRBJ2-1,TRBV4-2,CASSQDLSLGDRVNEQFF,TGTGCCAGCAGCCAAGATCTTTCTCTGGGGGACAGGGTCAATGAGCAGTTCTTC
.,TRBD2,TRBJ2-1,TRBV7-9,CASSLDSPGGYSYNEQFF,TGTGCCAGCAGCTTAGACTCGCCCGGGGGGTACTCCTACAATGAGCAGTTCTTC
few,.,TRBJ2-1,TRBV7-9,CASSPQGGWSVLGNEQFF,TGTGCCAGCAGCCCACAGGGAGGCTGGTCGGTCCTGGGGAATGAGCAGTTCTTC
.,TRBD2,TRBJ2-3,TRBV7-2,CASSRRRGESTDTQYF,TGTGCCAGCAGTCGACGCCGGGGGGAGAGCACAGATACGCAGTATTTT
.,.,TRBJ2-1,TRBV12-3/TRBV12-4,CASSLVGPHEQFF,TGTGCCAGCAGTTTAGTCGGGCCACATGAGCAGTTCTTC
many,.,TRBJ2-1,TRBV4-1,CASSQGLRGPQDEQFF,TGCGCCAGCAGCCAAGGACTGCGGGGGCCCCAGGATGAGCAGTTCTTC
.,.,TRBJ1-5,TRBV28,CASTTGSVSNQPQHF,TGTGCCAGCACTACAGGGTCCGTTAGCAATCAGCCCCAGCATTTT
.,.,TRBJ2-3,TRBV5-1,CASSLTGTGVADTQYF,TGCGCCAGCAGCTTGACGGGGACGGGGGTAGCAGATACGCAGTATTTT
few,TRBD2,TRBJ2-1,TRBV29-1,CSVEDRLAGGQFF,TGCAGCGTTGAAGATCGACTAGCGGGGGGGCAGTTCTTC
few,.,TRBJ1-5,TRBV6-2/TRBV6-3,CASSYSRQGRHF,TGTGCCAGCAGTTACTCGCGTCAGGGGCGGCATTTT
many,.,TRBJ2-4,TRBV27,CASSSPRAVNIQYF,TGTGCCAGCAGTTCCCCCCGGGCCGTAAACATTCAGTACTTC
few,TRBD1,TRBJ1-2,TRBV5-1,CASSLDPGGVNGYTF,TGCGCCAGCAGCTTGGACCCAGGGGGAGTGAATGGCTACACCTTC
.,.,TRBJ1-2,TRBV18,CASSPPPALGSYGYTF,TGTGCCAGCTCACCACCGCCGGCATTAGGATCCTATGGCTACACCTTC
.,.,TRBJ2-3,TRBV6-5,CASSRSDTQYF,TGTGCCAGCAGTCGATCTGATACGCAGTATTTT
.,.,TRBJ2-3,TRBV7-2,CASSWPGVDTQYF,TGTGCCAGCAGCTGGCCCGGGGTAGATACGCAGTATTTT
many,.,TRBJ2-2,TRBV7-2,CASSFSRELFF,TGTGCCAGCAGCTTTTCCCGGGAGCTGTTTTTT
few,.,TRBJ1-2,TRBV7-2,CASSEGGASNYGYTF,TGTGCCAGCAGCGAGGGGGGAGCGAGTAACTATGGCTACACCTTC
.,.,TRBJ2-1,TRBV4-2,CASSQVLGGPGNEQFF,TGTGCCAGCAGCCAAGTTCTGGGGGGGCCGGGTAATGAGCAGTTCTTC
many,TRBD2,TRBJ2-3,TRBV5-1,CASSSGLAGVKSDTQYF,TGCGCCAGCAGCTCCGGACTAGCGGGGGTGAAGTCAGATACGCAGTATTTT
.,.,TRBJ2-7,TRBV4-3,CASSQDSRVYSSYEQYF,TGCGCCAGCAGCCAAGATAGCCGGGTCTATAGCTCCTACGAGCAGTACTTC
few,TRBD2,TRBJ2-1,TRBV3-1,CASSHRGGPSYNEQFF,TGTGCCAGCAGCCACCGGGGGGGGCCTTCCTACAATGAGCAGTTCTTC
.,.,TRBJ1-6,TRBV6-2/TRBV6-3,CASSYGSSPLHF,TGTGCCAGCAGTTACGGTTCATCACCCCTCCACTTT
.,.,TRBJ2-3,TRBV6-2/TRBV6-3,CASRTYSTDTQYF,TGTGCCAGCAGGACCTATAGCACAGATACGCAGTATTTT
.,.,TRBJ2-5,TRBV5-1,CASSLPGVAETQYF,TGCGCCAGCAGCTTGCCCGGGGTCGCGGAGACCCAGTACTTC
few,TRBD1,TRBJ1-2,TRBV6-5,CASRRRGQGAPVNGYTF,TGTGCCAGCAGACGTAGGGGACAGGGGGCCCCCGTTAATGGCTACACCTTC
.,TRBD2,TRBJ2-5,TRBV5-1,CASSGGTSGVETQYF,TGCGCCAGCAGCGGGGGGACTAGCGGGGTAGAGACCCAGTACTTC
few,TRBD2,TRBJ2-3,TRBV9,CASNLAGGVTDTQYF,TGTGCCAGCAATCTTGCCGGGGGGGTCACAGATACGCAGTATTTT
.,TRBD2,TRBJ2-2,TRBV11-2,CASRGLAGNTGELFF,TGTGCCAGCAGAGGGCTAGCGGGGAACACCGGGGAGCTGTTTTTT
few,.,TRBJ2-1,TRBV7-9,CASGLQGNNEQFF,TGTGCCAGTGGGTTACAGGGAAACAATGAGCAGTTCTTC
many,.,TRBJ1-5,TRBV5-1,CASSYTPDGGQPQHF,TGCGCCAGCAGCTACACACCCGACGGGGGTCAGCCCCAGCATTTT
few,.,TRBJ2-6,TRBV7-2,CASSGRNSGANVLTF,TGTGCCAGCAGCGGACGGAACTCTGGGGCCAACGTCCTGACTTTC
few,.,TRBJ2-5,TRBV29-1,CSVGSAGPGTQYF,TGCAGCGTTGGTTCGGCGGGGCCGGGGACCCAGTACTTC
.,.,TRBJ1-4,TRBV4-3,CASSQEGQGFSKLFF,TGCGCCAGCAGCCAAGAAGGCCAGGGATTTAGTAAACTGTTTTTT
few,.,TRBJ1-1,TRBV18,CASSIKPQGVMNTEAFF,TGTGCCAGCTCAATCAAACCCCAGGGCGTGATGAACACTGAAGCTTTCTTT
.,TRBD2,TRBJ2-4,TRBV6-6,CASSYTAAGDPGAKNIQYF,TGTGCCAGCAGTTACACCGCAGCGGGGGACCCAGGGGCCAAAAACATTCAGTACTTC
many,.,TRBJ1-5,TRBV6-6,CASSQAGVQPQHF,TGTGCCAGCAGTCAAGCGGGGGTTCAGCCCCAGCATTTT
few,.,TRBJ2-1,TRBV6-2/TRBV6-3,CASSYFEGGSRNEQFF,TGTGCCAGCAGTTACTTCGAGGGGGGCTCCCGCAATGAGCAGTTCTTC
.,.,TRBJ1-2,TRBV27,CASSLNPAYYGYTF,TGTGCCAGCAGTTTAAATCCCGCTTACTATGGCTACACCTTC
many,.,TRBJ1-1,TRBV6-6,CASSYRQNTEAFF,TGTGCCAGCAGTTACAGGCAGAACACTGAAGCTTTCTTT
many,.,TRBJ2-7,TRBV19,CASSTGPYEQYF,TGTGCCAGCAGCACGGGCCCCTACGAGCAGTACTTC
.,TRBD1,TRBJ2-2,TRBV3-1,CASSNRGTGELFF,TGTGCCAGCAGCAACAGGGGAACCGGGGAGCTGTTTTTT